These 3 T cell receptor beta chains came from one sample sequenced in a study of blood T cell repertoires in COVID-19. Method: immunoSEQ multiplex PCR; TCRdb's copy keeps in-frame clones and lacks some. The sample records under 200,000 clones, 85% to 90% being singletons. The sequencing sample was made of PBMCs or T cells enriched from blood (not recorded which). These receptor sequences come from a woman aged 45 to 65 who had recovered from COVID-19.

The rearrangement links TRBV19 to TRBJ2-3; tentative D call: TRBD2 (6 bases). V lost 3 bases to trimming and J lost 12 bases, with 13 bases between them. The CDR3 length is 12 residues. Germline V gene sequence: CDR1 LNHDA, CDR2 SQIVND (reference sequence). In DNA, the CDR3 is TGTGCCAGTAGTATGGGTTCGGGACTTCAGTATTTT. The encoded protein is CASSMGSGLQYF.

Comments on this clone: Different DNA sequences within this sample yield the same CDR3. The chain couples TRBV19 to TRBJ1-1; D uncertain. This CDR3 has 13 residues. CDR1 is LNHDA and CDR2 is SQIVND in the germline V gene (reference sequence). Trimming left V 2 bases short and J 1 base short, with 5 bases between. The chain's CDR3 is CASSISRNTEAFF. CDR3 nucleotides: TGTGCCAGTAGTATATCGAGGAACACTGAAGCTTTCTTT.

The V call is TRBV6-5, the J call TRBJ2-7; tentatively, D is TRBD2 (5 bases). The CDR3 totals 14 residues. V lost 2 bases, J lost 4 bases, and 12 bases lay in between. Per germline, CDR1 MNHEY and CDR2 SVGAGI. CDR3 nucleotides: TGTGCCAGCAGTTACCTGGGAGCGAGATACGAGCAGTACTTC. Protein sequence: CASSYLGARYEQYF.